These 31 T cell receptor beta chains originate from one sample sequenced in a study of blood T cell repertoires in COVID-19. Sequencing was performed with immunoSEQ multiplex PCR; in TCRdb, only in-frame clones are kept and a portion is missing. Of approximately 110,000 clones in the sample, around 81% were seen once. Sequencing was carried out using peripheral blood. Receptors originate from an elderly man with acute or convalescent COVID-19.

This sequence joins TRBV27 and TRBJ1-5, with 7 bases that match TRBD1. In germline, CDR1 is MNHEY, CDR2 SMNVEV (reference sequence). The junction had 6 bases not matched to a gene; V was cut back by 2 bases and J by 2 bases. The CDR3 runs 16 residues. The DNA for the CDR3 is TGTGCCAGCAGTTTAAGGACAGGTTCGGGCAATCAGCCCCAGCATTTT. Its translation is CASSLRTGSGNQPQHF.

V usage is TRBV3-1 (or the pseudogene TRBV3-2) and J usage is TRBJ2-3; weak D call: TRBD1 (6 bases). V dropped 4 bases and J dropped 2 bases, with 22 bases sitting between them. CDR1 is LGHDT and CDR2 is YNNKEL in the germline V gene (reference sequence). This CDR3 comprises 18 residues. In nucleotides, the CDR3 is TGTGCCAGCAGCCTGACAGGTGGCGGCAGGGGAACCACAGATACGCAGTATTTT. Its translation is CASSLTGGGRGTTDTQYF.

The chain employs TRBV18 and TRBJ2-5; TRBD2 agrees at 13 bases. CDR1 is KGHSH, CDR2 LQKENI, per germline. The CDR3 extends over 15 amino acids. The V and J ends lost 6 bases and 5 bases, in that order; junction bases with no gene match: 6. The CDR3 DNA reads as TGTGCCAGCTCCCATGGACTAGCGGGAGTCGAGACCCAGTACTTC. Its protein is CASSHGLAGVETQYF.

This clone was observed a handful of times. The V call is TRBV29-1, the J call TRBJ2-7, with D hard to call. The V end was cut by 4 bases, the J end by 7 bases, with 11 bases between. Per the germline V gene, CDR1 is SQVTM and CDR2 is ANQGSEA. The CDR3 covers 11 residues. CDR3 bases: TGCAGCGTTGCGGTTCTTGATGAGCAGTACTTC. Translating it yields CSVAVLDEQYF.

Remarks on this clone: Distinct nucleotide sequences in the sample also encode this CDR3. The chain carries TRBV18 and TRBJ2-5; 7 nucleotides agree with TRBD1. Germline assignment: CDR1 KGHSH and CDR2 LQKENI. Unmatched junction bases numbered 1, after V lost 1 base and J lost 2 bases. This CDR3 contains 14 residues. The CDR3: CASSPRQGQETQYF. CDR3 sequence (DNA): TGTGCCAGCTCACCACGACAGGGACAAGAGACCCAGTACTTC. The full variable domain, with the rest looked up from reference TRBV18 and TRBJ2-5, is NAGVMQNPRHLVRRRGQEARLRCSPMKGHSHVYWYRQLPEEGLKFMVYLQKENIIDESGMPKERFSAEFPKEGPSILRIQQVVRGDSAAYFCASSPRQGQETQYFGPGTRLLVL.

V gene TRBV10-3 combines with J gene TRBJ1-2; D not certain. The CDR3 runs 12 residues. Germline V lookup: CDR1 ENHRY, CDR2 SYGVKD. V dropped 8 bases and J dropped 4 bases, with 11 bases sitting between them. CDR3 sequence reads: CAISDGVYGYTF. The CDR3 DNA sequence: TGTGCCATCTCTGACGGGGTCTATGGCTACACCTTC.

This chain links TRBV5-4 with TRBJ1-1, with D uncertain. Germline CDR1 is SGHNT and CDR2 is YYREEE (reference sequence). The CDR3 spans 15 residues. Trimming cost V 1 base and J 7 bases, with 17 bases left between them. CDR3 protein: CASSLPTTKPSEAFF. CDR3 bases: TGTGCCAGCAGCTTGCCGACTACCAAACCCAGTGAAGCTTTCTTT.

The chain employs TRBV6-5 and TRBJ1-2; unclear D gene. The length of the CDR3 is 13 residues. Germline values: CDR1 MNHEY, CDR2 SVGAGI. Between the trimmed V and J ends, which lost 5 bases and 0 bases, there was a span of 7 bases. CDR3 loop: CASSRISNYGYTF. The CDR3 DNA sequence: TGTGCCAGCAGTCGTATTTCTAACTATGGCTACACCTTC.

The chain recombines TRBV28 with TRBJ2-2, with 11 bases matching TRBD2. Germline CDR1 reads MDHEN; CDR2 reads SYDVKM. The CDR3 has 16 amino acids. Trimming at V came to 3 bases and at J to 7 bases, leaving 7 bases not matched to a gene. The CDR3 coding sequence is TGTGCCAGCAGTTTCCGCCGGACTAGCGGGTTCGGGGAGCTGTTTTTT. It is translated as CASSFRRTSGFGELFF.

The chain is built from TRBV27 and TRBJ2-7, with 7 nucleotides matching TRBD1. V dropped 2 bases and J dropped 4; count of bases not matched to a gene: 8. Germline CDR1 and CDR2: MNHEY and SMNVEV (reference sequence). The CDR3 is 15 amino acids. CDR3: CASSLREGGGYEQYF. The CDR3 coding sequence is TGTGCCAGCAGTTTAAGGGAAGGGGGCGGGTACGAGCAGTACTTC.

The rearrangement links TRBV27 to TRBJ1-5, with TRBD1 as a possible D gene (5 bases). The germline gives CDR1 MNHEY, CDR2 SMNVEV (reference sequence). The length of the CDR3 is 13 residues. V shed 6 bases and J shed 4 bases, with 10 bases lying between them. The CDR3 DNA follows: TGTGCCAGCAGGAAGACAGATAATCAGCCCCAGCATTTT. Residues: CASRKTDNQPQHF.

The chain combines TRBV19 with TRBJ1-2; D remains ambiguous. The CDR3 is 15 residues long. Trimming shortened V by 5 bases and J by 2 bases, and 15 bases separated the two germline ends. In germline, CDR1 is LNHDA, CDR2 SQIVND (reference sequence). The CDR3 region is CASSFRSSQNYGYTF. For the CDR3, the DNA is TGTGCCAGTAGTTTCAGATCTTCCCAAAACTATGGCTACACCTTC. Complete variable domain (other parts from reference TRBV19 and TRBJ1-2): DGGITQSPKYLFRKEGQNVTLSCEQNLNHDAMYWYRQDPGQGLRLIYYSQIVNDFQKGDIAEGYSVSREKKESFPLTVTSAQKNPTAFYLCASSFRSSQNYGYTFGSGTRLTVV.

V is TRBV12-3 or TRBV12-4 and J is TRBJ1-1; maybe TRBD1 (5 bases). Trimming pared 5 bases from V and 1 base from J, leaving 8 bases between. The CDR3 covers 13 residues. The CDR3 is CASSHRRNTEAFF. The DNA of the CDR3 is TGTGCCAGCAGTCACAGGAGGAACACTGAAGCTTTCTTT.

This sequence joins TRBV27 and TRBJ2-5; a weak D match, TRBD2 (6 bases). The CDR3 is 15 residues long. Germline values: CDR1 MNHEY, CDR2 SMNVEV (reference sequence). V shed 1 base and J shed 2 bases, with 11 bases lying between them. CDR3 in amino acids: CASSLLFGGQETQYF. DNA of the CDR3: TGTGCCAGCAGTTTATTGTTCGGAGGGCAAGAGACCCAGTACTTC.

The J gene is TRBJ1-5, the V gene TRBV18, with D possibly TRBD1 on 5 matching bases. V was shortened by 2 bases and J by 4 bases, with 9 bases between the two germline ends. CDR3 length: 14 amino acids. Germline assignment: CDR1 KGHSH and CDR2 LQKENI. The CDR3 region is CASSPSAGNQPQHF. In DNA, the CDR3 is TGTGCCAGCTCACCATCGGCAGGGAATCAGCCCCAGCATTTT.

V usage is TRBV4-1 and J usage is TRBJ1-2, with D uncertain. CDR3 length equals 15 residues. In germline, CDR1 is MGHRA, CDR2 YSYEKL. The V gene lost 0 bases and the J gene lost 4 bases, with 12 bases spanning the gap. DNA of the CDR3: TGCGCCAGCAGCCAAGATCCAGCAGGCCGCTATGGCTACACCTTC. Its protein product is CASSQDPAGRYGYTF.

This chain uses TRBV4-1 with TRBJ2-1; 9 bases line up with TRBD2. CDR1 MGHRA and CDR2 YSYEKL come from the germline V gene. V shed 0 bases and J 4 bases; nucleotides not matched to a gene: 10. The CDR3 is 18 amino acids. The CDR3 region is CASSQDVRGSGRYNEQFF. CDR3 in DNA: TGCGCCAGCAGCCAAGATGTGAGGGGAAGCGGGAGGTACAATGAGCAGTTCTTC.

The chain uses TRBV7-9 and TRBJ1-1; D gene ambiguous. The CDR3 extends over 11 amino acids. V was cut by 5 bases and J by 3 bases, with 4 bases left in between. Germline loops: CDR1 SEHNR, CDR2 FQNEAQ (reference sequence). In DNA, the CDR3 is TGTGCCAGCAGCCCTTACACTGAAGCTTTCTTT. Protein product: CASSPYTEAFF.

At least ten counts were recorded for this clone. The chain joins TRBV5-4 to TRBJ2-4; 10 bases map to TRBD1. The CDR3 totals 12 residues. The V and J ends lost 0 bases and 15 bases, in that order; junction bases with no gene match: 3. Germline V gene sequence: CDR1 SGHNT, CDR2 YYREEE (reference sequence). The CDR3 DNA follows: TGTGCCAGCAGCTTGGGAGGACAGGGGGTGTACTTC. This gives the protein CASSLGGQGVYF.

Turning to this clone: This sample also contains other DNA sequences that code for the same CDR3. V usage is TRBV28 and J usage is TRBJ1-2, with TRBD1 identical over 9 bases. Unmatched junction bases numbered 1, after V lost 4 bases and J lost 4 bases. The CDR3 runs to 13 residues. CDR1 is MDHEN, CDR2 SYDVKM, per germline. The CDR3 DNA reads TGTGCCAGCAGTTCGGGACAGGGCTATGGCTACACCTTC. Its protein product is CASSSGQGYGYTF.

The sample holds many counts of this clone. The chain carries TRBV30 and TRBJ2-7; D is undetermined. CDR1 GTSNPN and CDR2 SVGIG come from the germline V gene (reference sequence). The CDR3 has 11 amino acids. The V gene lost 3 bases and the J gene lost 3 bases, with 6 bases spanning the gap. The CDR3 DNA is TGTGCCTGGAGGTCTAGCTACGAGCAGTACTTC. As protein: CAWRSSYEQYF.

This clone was observed a single time. The chain uses TRBV29-1 and TRBJ1-1; a possible D gene is TRBD1 (6 bases). The CDR3 is made up of 13 amino acids. The V and J ends lost 8 bases and 1 base respectively, with 14 bases between them. CDR1 and CDR2 (germline): SQVTM, ANQGSEA. The CDR3 DNA is TGCAGCTCTACAGGGAGGGCGAACACTGAAGCTTTCTTT. Residues: CSSTGRANTEAFF.

In this sample, this clone turned up a few times. The V call is TRBV14, the J call TRBJ1-2; no definite D call. The V end lost 2 bases, the J end lost 6 bases, and 19 bases lay between the germline ends. Germline V gene data show CDR1 as SGHDN and CDR2 as FVKESK. This CDR3 is 16 amino acids long. Here the CDR3 DNA reads TGTGCCAGCAGCCAAAAGCGGCTAAGGACCTTAAATGGCTACACCTTC. This gives the protein CASSQKRLRTLNGYTF.

The chain is built from TRBV20-1 and TRBJ2-3, with TRBD2 as a possible D gene (6 bases). Looked up from germline, CDR1 is DFQATT and CDR2 is SNEGSKA (reference sequence). The CDR3 consists of 14 residues. Trimming removed 6 bases at V and 2 bases at J, with 15 bases between. CDR3 sequence (DNA): TGCAGTGCCAGTACTAGCTCTCCCACAGATACGCAGTATTTT. The encoded protein is CSASTSSPTDTQYF.

This rearrangement joins TRBV19 to TRBJ2-2; 12 positions agree with TRBD2. The germline V gene encodes CDR1 LNHDA and CDR2 SQIVND (reference sequence). The J segment lost 6 bases and the V segment lost 7 bases, leaving 12 bases of the junction unmatched. This CDR3 region has 17 residues. The CDR3, as DNA: TGTGCCAGTAAAAGTCCTAGCGGGAGGGCCGGATCCGGGGAGCTGTTTTTT. It translates to CASKSPSGRAGSGELFF.

The V gene is TRBV5-8, the J gene TRBJ2-2; D perhaps matches TRBD2 (5 bases). V was cut by 0 bases and J by 5 bases, with 11 bases left in between. The CDR3 covers 15 residues. The germline V gene has CDR1 SGHTS and CDR2 YDEGEE. CDR3 coding DNA: TGTGCCAGCAGCTTGGGAGTTTCGGGAACCGGGGAGCTGTTTTTT. Translating it yields CASSLGVSGTGELFF.

The V gene is TRBV28, the J gene TRBJ2-1, with 16 nucleotides matching TRBD2. The CDR3 sequence is 17 residues long. Germline V gene lookup returns CDR1 MDHEN and CDR2 SYDVKM. The V and J ends lost 8 bases and 7 bases, in that order; junction bases with no gene match: 11. CDR3 protein: CASPSGTSGRAGNEQFF. CDR3 DNA sequence: TGTGCCAGCCCTTCCGGGACTAGCGGGAGGGCCGGGAATGAGCAGTTCTTC.

V and J are TRBV6-5 and TRBJ1-1; 8 bases match TRBD1. Germline assignment: CDR1 MNHEY and CDR2 SVGAGI. There are 15 residues in the CDR3. V lost 8 bases, J lost 0 bases, and 8 bases stayed unmatched. The CDR3 bases are TGTGCCAGCCAGAGACAGGGGACCCTGAACACTGAAGCTTTCTTT. Its protein product is CASQRQGTLNTEAFF.

V and J are TRBV10-3 and TRBJ2-7; 7 nucleotides align to TRBD1. From germline, CDR1 is ENHRY and CDR2 SYGVKD. J was trimmed by 4 bases and V by 3 bases; bases with no gene match: 0. This CDR3 spans 12 amino acids. CDR3 DNA sequence: TGTGCCATCAGTGACAGGGGGTACGAGCAGTACTTC. The encoded protein is CAISDRGYEQYF.

The chain employs TRBV15 and TRBJ2-2; TRBD2 matches at 15 bases. The CDR3 loop spans 21 amino acids. J was trimmed by 4 bases and V by 1 base; bases with no gene match: 13. Germline values: CDR1 LNHNV, CDR2 YYDKDF (reference sequence). As DNA, the CDR3 is TGTGCCACCAGCAGAGCCTACCCGGGACTAGCGGGAGGAGGAGGCACCGGGGAGCTGTTTTTT. It translates to CATSRAYPGLAGGGGTGELFF.

The CDR3 DNA reads as TGTGCCAGCAGTCATCAGGGAACCTACGAGCAGTACTTC. It codes for CASSHQGTYEQYF. This sequence joins TRBV12-3 or TRBV12-4 and TRBJ2-7; a possible D gene is TRBD1 (5 bases). V was clipped by 5 bases and J by 2 bases, with 10 bases between them. The CDR3 sequence is 13 residues long.